These 23 T cell receptor beta chains share one sample of origin, sequenced in a study of blood T cell repertoires in COVID-19. Libraries were prepared by immunoSEQ multiplex PCR; TCRdb keeps only in-frame clonotypes and omits some of them. The sample carries about 97,000 clones, 91% recorded once. Sequencing used peripheral blood. These receptors were obtained from a man aged 18-30 years with acute or convalescent COVID-19.

The chain has TRBV5-1 and TRBJ2-1; possible D gene TRBD2, 6 bases. Germline CDR1 reads SGHRS; CDR2 reads YFSETQ. The germline V and J ends were trimmed by 0 bases and 2 bases, with 15 bases remaining between them. This CDR3 comprises 17 residues. CDR3 sequence (DNA): TGCGCCAGCAGCTTGGAACTACCGGGACTGGCCTACAATGAGCAGTTCTTC. Its protein is CASSLELPGLAYNEQFF.

V and J are TRBV2 and TRBJ1-1; tentatively, D is TRBD1 (6 bases). There are 17 residues in the CDR3. V lost 9 bases to trimming and J lost 0 bases, with 23 bases between them. CDR1 is SNHLY, CDR2 FYNNEI, per germline. The DNA for the CDR3 is TGTGCCAGTCGTCTCGGGCCAGGGGTCGCGGTGAACACTGAAGCTTTCTTT. This translates into CASRLGPGVAVNTEAFF. Full variable domain (remainder filled in from reference TRBV2 and TRBJ1-1): EPEVTQTPSHQVTQMGQEVILRCVPISNHLYFYWYRQILGQKVEFLVSFYNNEISEKSEIFDDQFSVERPDGSNFTLKIRSTKLEDSAMYFCASRLGPGVAVNTEAFFGQGTRLTVV.

The chain links TRBV3-1 (or the pseudogene TRBV3-2) to TRBJ1-1; 8 nucleotides match TRBD1. The V gene end was trimmed by 3 bases and the J gene end by 10 bases; junction bases not matched to a gene: 7. Germline-derived CDR1 and CDR2 are LGHDT and YNNKEL (reference sequence). There are 13 residues in the CDR3. The CDR3 DNA reads TGTGCCAGCAGCCAGACAGGGGAGAGTGGAGCTTTCTTT. Protein product: CASSQTGESGAFF.

This rearrangement joins TRBV27 to TRBJ1-1; D call uncertain. Trimming removed 6 bases from V and 7 bases from J, with 21 bases in between. Germline-derived CDR1 and CDR2 are MNHEY and SMNVEV (reference sequence). The CDR3 loop spans 15 amino acids. CDR3 sequence reads: CASSPLGRVEGEAFF. The CDR3 nucleotides read TGTGCCAGCAGCCCCCTGGGGAGGGTTGAAGGTGAAGCTTTCTTT.

The V call is TRBV28, the J call TRBJ1-2, with D possibly TRBD1 on 6 matching bases. This CDR3 region has 17 residues. V lost 6 bases and J 0 bases, leaving 20 bases between the germline ends. Germline V gene sequence: CDR1 MDHEN, CDR2 SYDVKM. CDR3 amino acids: CASSRTNRGWTNYGYTF. The CDR3 DNA follows: TGTGCCAGCAGCCGAACTAATAGGGGGTGGACTAACTATGGCTACACCTTC.

The V call is TRBV5-1, the J call TRBJ1-4; the match to TRBD1 covers 9 bases. The CDR3 sequence is 17 residues long. CDR1 SGHRS and CDR2 YFSETQ come from the germline V gene. V lost 2 bases to trimming and J lost 3 bases; unmatched junction nucleotides: 8. CDR3 in amino acids: CASSLVDRGPANEKLFF. Here the CDR3 DNA reads TGCGCCAGCAGCTTAGTGGACAGGGGACCAGCTAATGAAAAACTGTTTTTT. Full variable domain (missing parts from reference TRBV5-1 and TRBJ1-4): KAGVTQTPRYLIKTRGQQVTLSCSPISGHRSVSWYQQTPGQGLQFLFEYFSETQRNKGNFPGRFSGRQFSNSRSEMNVSTLELGDSALYLCASSLVDRGPANEKLFFGSGTQLSVL.

This clone was recorded a few times. The CDR3 region is CASERDTGSYEQYF. The CDR3 DNA follows: TGCGCCTCCGAACGGGACACCGGTTCCTACGAGCAGTACTTC. The rearrangement joins TRBV5-1 to TRBJ2-7; the D gene is possibly TRBD1 (6 bases). The germline gives CDR1 SGHRS, CDR2 YFSETQ. Trimming shortened V by 10 bases and J by 1 base, and 18 bases separated the two germline ends. This CDR3 has 14 residues. The full variable domain, rest sourced from reference TRBV5-1 and TRBJ2-7, is KAGVTQTPRYLIKTRGQQVTLSCSPISGHRSVSWYQQTPGQGLQFLFEYFSETQRNKGNFPGRFSGRQFSNSRSEMNVSTLELGDSALYLCASERDTGSYEQYFGPGTRLTVT.

The V and J genes are TRBV30 and TRBJ1-6, with D possibly being TRBD1 (5 bases). The length of the CDR3 is 15 residues. V gave up 0 bases and J gave up 6 bases, with 12 bases separating them. Germline CDR1 GTSNPN, CDR2 SVGIG (reference sequence). In nucleotides, the CDR3 is TGTGCCTGGAGTGTAGTAGGGGCGACTAATTCACCCCTCCACTTT. As protein: CAWSVVGATNSPLHF.

The chain joins TRBV4-1 to TRBJ2-2; the D gene is possibly TRBD2 (7 bases). This CDR3 region has 16 residues. Germline CDR1 reads MGHRA; CDR2 reads YSYEKL. Trimming removed 0 bases from V and 5 bases from J, with 13 bases in between. The DNA for the CDR3 is TGCGCCAGCAGCCAAGATTGGAGGGGGGGGACCGGGGAGCTGTTTTTT. Protein sequence: CASSQDWRGGTGELFF.

The chain combines TRBV19 with TRBJ1-5; 7 bases fit TRBD1. The CDR3 covers 19 residues. Trimming at V came to 6 bases and at J to 2 bases, leaving 19 bases not matched to a gene. CDR1 and CDR2 (germline): LNHDA, SQIVND (reference sequence). DNA for the CDR3: TGTGCCAGTAGCCCTAATTGGGGCTTCGTAACAGGGGGCAATCAGCCCCAGCATTTT. Translation: CASSPNWGFVTGGNQPQHF.

This clone showed up just once. The gene calls are TRBV9 and TRBJ1-2; D possibly corresponds to TRBD1 (6 bases). This CDR3 has 15 residues. Germline CDR1 is SGDLS and CDR2 is YYNGEE. V lost 0 bases and J lost 4, with 13 bases in between. CDR3 bases: TGTGCCAGCAGCGTAGCGCAGAGGACAGTCTATGGCTACACCTTC. Its translation is CASSVAQRTVYGYTF.

V and J are TRBV11-3 and TRBJ2-1, with 7 positions matching TRBD2. From germline, CDR1 is SGHNT and CDR2 YENEEA. This CDR3 comprises 16 residues. Trimming cost V 5 bases and J 9 bases; bases outside gene matches: 16. The CDR3 sequence is CASSQVAQGGRLEQFF. The CDR3 DNA sequence: TGTGCCAGCAGCCAAGTAGCGCAGGGAGGGAGGCTTGAGCAGTTCTTC.

The chain is built from TRBV7-6 and TRBJ2-1, with D possibly matching TRBD2 (5 bases). The CDR3 sequence is 15 residues long. V lost 4 bases to trimming and J lost 2 bases, with 12 bases between them. Germline-derived CDR1 and CDR2 are SGHVS and FNYEAQ. The CDR3 bases are TGTGCCAGCAGCTCCACCCCCGGGGCCTACAATGAGCAGTTCTTC. Its translation is CASSSTPGAYNEQFF.

The CDR3 here is CAWSTGHNEQFF. For the CDR3, the DNA is TGTGCCTGGAGTACAGGTCACAATGAGCAGTTCTTC. V is TRBV30 and J is TRBJ2-1, with D possibly matching TRBD1 (5 bases). This CDR3 is built from 12 residues. Deletions cut 2 bases from V and 5 bases from J, with 7 bases between. The germline gives CDR1 GTSNPN, CDR2 SVGIG (reference sequence).

This sequence joins TRBV13 and TRBJ2-7; D is possibly TRBD2 (5 bases). Trimming took off 5 bases at V and 1 base at J, with 12 bases between the two ends. The CDR3 loop spans 14 amino acids. Germline V lookup: CDR1 PRHDT, CDR2 FYEKMQ (reference sequence). CDR3 sequence reads: CASSAPEGSYEQYF. The CDR3 coding sequence is TGTGCCAGCAGCGCCCCAGAGGGTTCCTACGAGCAGTACTTC.

The V and J genes are TRBV5-1 and TRBJ1-1; D ambiguous. The CDR3 sequence is 15 residues long. Per germline, CDR1 SGHRS and CDR2 YFSETQ. The V end was cut by 0 bases, the J end by 1 base, with 10 bases between. The CDR3 nucleotides are TGCGCCAGCAGCTTGGAATACCGGGGGAACACTGAAGCTTTCTTT. It encodes CASSLEYRGNTEAFF.

The chain couples TRBV19 to TRBJ1-3; the D is unclear. The CDR3 is made up of 17 amino acids. V lost 3 bases to trimming and J lost 0 bases, with 15 bases between them. The germline V gene encodes CDR1 LNHDA and CDR2 SQIVND (reference sequence). The CDR3 sequence: CASSMFGGGISGNTIYF. CDR3 in DNA: TGTGCCAGTAGTATGTTTGGAGGAGGAATCTCTGGAAACACCATATATTTT. Using reference TRBV19 and TRBJ1-3 for the parts outside the CDR3, the full variable domain is DGGITQSPKYLFRKEGQNVTLSCEQNLNHDAMYWYRQDPGQGLRLIYYSQIVNDFQKGDIAEGYSVSREKKESFPLTVTSAQKNPTAFYLCASSMFGGGISGNTIYFGEGSWLTVV.

The gene calls are TRBV9 and TRBJ2-1, with 7 bases identical to TRBD1. Trimming removed 4 bases from V and 5 bases from J; junction bases left unmatched: 9. Germline V lookup: CDR1 SGDLS, CDR2 YYNGEE. The CDR3 covers 15 residues. In nucleotides, the CDR3 is TGTGCCAGCAGCCTCCCCTGGGGACAGCACAATGAGCAGTTCTTC. Translated, it gives CASSLPWGQHNEQFF.

This clone has a single count. V and J are TRBV30 and TRBJ2-2; 11 nucleotides match TRBD2. Germline CDR1 is GTSNPN and CDR2 is SVGIG (reference sequence). The CDR3 length is 16 residues. V lost 1 base to trimming and J lost 6 bases; unmatched junction nucleotides: 7. The CDR3 bases are TGTGCCTGGAGTGGACTAGCGGGGACCCTCGCCGGGGAGCTGTTTTTT. Its protein is CAWSGLAGTLAGELFF.

This sequence joins TRBV18 and TRBJ1-2; 9 nucleotides line up with TRBD1. V gave up 1 base and J gave up 8 bases; unmatched junction bases: 5. CDR1 KGHSH and CDR2 LQKENI come from the germline V gene. The CDR3 contains 14 residues. In DNA form, the CDR3 reads TGTGCCAGCTCACCACGGGGACAGGGAGAGGGCTACACCTTC. Translation: CASSPRGQGEGYTF.

This rearrangement joins TRBV29-1 to TRBJ1-2; 9 nucleotides agree with TRBD1. Germline loops: CDR1 SQVTM, CDR2 ANQGSEA. This CDR3 has 14 residues. The V and J ends lost 1 base and 4 bases, in that order; junction bases with no gene match: 4. The CDR3 spells CSVEGGTGIYGYTF. CDR3 in DNA: TGCAGCGTTGAAGGGGGGACAGGGATCTATGGCTACACCTTC.

The chain joins TRBV5-1 to TRBJ1-4, with a tentative D call TRBD1 (6 bases). The CDR3 runs 15 residues. Trimming removed 0 bases at V and 5 bases at J, with 11 bases between. Germline V CDR1 and CDR2: SGHRS, YFSETQ. CDR3 in amino acids: CASSLGGGGNEKLFF. The CDR3 DNA follows: TGCGCCAGCAGCTTGGGCGGGGGCGGCAATGAAAAACTGTTTTTT.

This chain links TRBV18 with TRBJ2-1; D call uncertain. CDR1 and CDR2 from the germline V gene are KGHSH and LQKENI. V gave up 6 bases and J gave up 10 bases, with 10 bases separating them. This CDR3 region has 11 residues. The DNA for the CDR3 is TGTGCCAGCTCCCCCACCGGGGAGCAGTTCTTC. This encodes CASSPTGEQFF.